Listed below are T cell receptor beta chains from one sample, sequenced in a study of regulatory T cells in long-lasting Graves disease. TCRdb called the multiplex PCR reads again in MiXCR, with one record for every CDR3 protein. In the table there are approximately 380,000 distinct CDR3 sequences, around 21% of which are singletons. Sequencing used peripheral blood mononuclear cells (PBMCs), obtained when the disease was refractory, from a patient treated with antithyroid drugs. The receptor source for this set is a female donor with Graves disease. Both conserved end residues are part of each CDR3. The D gene is left open where the match is weak. Clone size appears in some rows only: once, few, many, or a class for an expanded clone.

length,D,J,V,size,DNA,CDR3
18,TRBD2,TRBJ2-5,TRBV7-9,few,TGTGCCAGCAGCGCAGAACGAGGGACTAGCGGGAGCAAAGAGACCCAGTACTTC,CASSAERGTSGSKETQYF
16,TRBD1,TRBJ2-4,TRBV7-9,many,TGTGCCAGCAGCCCTCAACCCTGGACAGGGACGGACATTCAGTACTTC,CASSPQPWTGTDIQYF
16,TRBD1,TRBJ2-5,TRBV11-2,many,TGTGCCAGCAGCATACTTAGGACAGGGGGGGGTGAGACCCAGTACTTC,CASSILRTGGGETQYF
18,NA,TRBJ2-4,TRBV2,many,TGTGCCAGCAGTGATCCCACACTAGCTCAAAGAAGGGAAAACATTCAGTACTTC,CASSDPTLAQRRENIQYF
17,NA,TRBJ1-1,TRBV12-3/TRBV12-4,NA,TGTGCCAGCAGCTCTGTATTGGGGGGGGTTATGAGCACTGAAGCTTTCTTT,CASSSVLGGVMSTEAFF
13,NA,TRBJ2-5,TRBV7-2,many,TGTGCCAGCAGCCAACTAGTTCAAGAGACCCAGTACTTC,CASSQLVQETQYF
16,NA,TRBJ2-5,TRBV7-2,many,TGTGCCAGCAGCCGTATCTCGACAGCGACGAGCGAGACCCAGTACTTC,CASSRISTATSETQYF
14,NA,TRBJ2-4,TRBV6-9,NA,TGTGCCAGCAGTTACGCGCGACAGCCAAACATTCAGTACTTC,CASSYARQPNIQYF
14,NA,TRBJ2-7,TRBV12-3/TRBV12-4,few,TGTGCCAGCAGTTTGTCCCCCTGGGCTTACGAGCAGTACTTC,CASSLSPWAYEQYF
14,NA,TRBJ2-7,TRBV6-1,many,TGTGCCAGCAGTAGTGGGCCAGGGATATACGAGCAGTACTTC,CASSSGPGIYEQYF
15,TRBD2,TRBJ2-7,TRBV11-2,NA,TGTGCCAGCAGCCCGATCCGGGCTAGCGGGAAGCCACAGTACTTC,CASSPIRASGKPQYF
13,NA,TRBJ1-4,TRBV2,many,TGTGCCAGCAGTGACCTAGGGGATGAAAAACTGTTTTTT,CASSDLGDEKLFF
13,NA,TRBJ2-2,TRBV12-3/TRBV12-4,many,TGTGCCAGCAGTTCTACAGGCTCCGGGGAGCTGTTTTTT,CASSSTGSGELFF
15,TRBD1,TRBJ2-5,TRBV2,many,TGTGCCAGCAGTCCTACGGACAGGGGTCAAGAGACCCAGTACTTC,CASSPTDRGQETQYF
15,NA,TRBJ2-7,TRBV12-3/TRBV12-4,many,TGTGCCAGCAGTTTAGGTCCCGGGATGTCCTACGAGCAGTACTTC,CASSLGPGMSYEQYF
18,NA,TRBJ2-6,TRBV28,many,TGTGCCAGCAGTTCCCCGGGCAGTTGGAGCTCTGGGGCCAACGTCCTGACTTTC,CASSSPGSWSSGANVLTF
15,NA,TRBJ1-6,TRBV6-2/TRBV6-3,many,TGTGCCAGCAGTTACTCGTGGAGGGGGAATTCACCCCTCCACTTT,CASSYSWRGNSPLHF
14,TRBD1,TRBJ2-7,TRBV6-1,many,TGTGCCAGCAGAGTGGGACAGACAATCTACGAGCAGTACTTC,CASRVGQTIYEQYF
14,TRBD1,TRBJ2-7,TRBV19,many,TGTGCCAGTAGTAGGGGACAGGGTGGTTACGAGCAGTACTTC,CASSRGQGGYEQYF
17,TRBD2,TRBJ2-7,TRBV19,NA,TGTGCCAGTAGTCCTAGCGGGGAGTCTAAAGGGAATTACGAGCAGTACTTC,CASSPSGESKGNYEQYF
17,TRBD2,TRBJ2-1,TRBV11-2,few,TGTGCCAGCAGCTTGCGGACTAGCGGGAGTCTCAGCAATGAGCAGTTCTTC,CASSLRTSGSLSNEQFF
19,TRBD1,TRBJ1-5,TRBV20-1,few,TGCAGTGCTAGAGATACTACCCTGGACAGGGGTTATAGCAATCAGCCCCAGCATTTT,CSARDTTLDRGYSNQPQHF
15,NA,TRBJ2-5,TRBV19,NA,TGTGCCAGTAGTATAGTGTACCGCCGAGGAGAGACCCAGTACTTC,CASSIVYRRGETQYF
15,NA,TRBJ2-5,TRBV11-2,many,TGTGCCAGCAGCTTTAGGCGCCCGGCTACGGAGACCCAGTACTTC,CASSFRRPATETQYF
14,NA,TRBJ2-5,TRBV28,many,TGTGCCAGCAGTTTCTCGGGAACCCAAGAGACCCAGTACTTC,CASSFSGTQETQYF
15,TRBD2,TRBJ2-2,TRBV5-5,few,TGTGCCAGCAGCTTGCGGGAGGTCGGAACCGGGGAGCTGTTTTTT,CASSLREVGTGELFF
12,TRBD1,TRBJ1-2,TRBV2,many,TGTGCCAGCAGTGAAGCGCAAACAGGGGCATTATTC,CASSEAQTGALF
17,NA,TRBJ1-5,TRBV19,NA,TGTGCCAGTAGTATAGATTCGGGGTCCATGAGCAATCAGCCCCAGCATTTT,CASSIDSGSMSNQPQHF
14,NA,TRBJ2-7,TRBV9,NA,TGTGCCAGCAGCGTAGTCGGTAGCTCCTACGAGCAGTACTTC,CASSVVGSSYEQYF
13,TRBD1,TRBJ1-2,TRBV7-2,NA,TGTGCCAGCAGCTTTCCAGGGGGCAGTGGCTACACCTTC,CASSFPGGSGYTF
13,NA,TRBJ1-1,TRBV5-1,NA,TGCGCCAGCAAGGCGGGGATGAACACTGAAGCTTTCTTT,CASKAGMNTEAFF
12,NA,TRBJ2-5,TRBV10-3,many,TGTGCCACTCGACAGGCCCAAGAGACCCAGTACTTC,CATRQAQETQYF
12,TRBD1,TRBJ2-7,TRBV20-1,few,TGCAGTGCTGTGACAGGGACATACGAGCAGTACTTC,CSAVTGTYEQYF
15,TRBD1,TRBJ2-1,TRBV6-1,few,TGTGCCAGCAGCTGGGGACAGGGGATCTACAATGAGCAGTTCTTC,CASSWGQGIYNEQFF
15,TRBD2,TRBJ2-5,TRBV5-1,NA,TGCGCCAGCAGCTTGGGTCAGCGGGAGCAAGAGACCCAGTACTTC,CASSLGQREQETQYF
15,NA,TRBJ2-7,TRBV6-1,NA,TGTGCCAGCAGTGACGAAGGGCCGATAACCTACGAGCAGTACTTC,CASSDEGPITYEQYF
15,NA,TRBJ1-1,TRBV6-1,few,TGTGCCAGCAGCCCAGGACAGACACTCGACACTGAAGCTTTCTTT,CASSPGQTLDTEAFF
14,NA,TRBJ2-7,TRBV7-3,many,TGTGCCAGCAGCTTAATGGCGGGACCCTACGAGCAGTACTTC,CASSLMAGPYEQYF
19,NA,TRBJ2-6,TRBV19,few,TGTGCCAGTAGTATAGACGAGACAGGAACTAACTCTGGGGCCAACGTCCTGACTTTC,CASSIDETGTNSGANVLTF
13,NA,TRBJ1-1,TRBV10-1,many,TGCGCCAGCAGTGAGAACTTGAACACTGAAGCTTTCTTT,CASSENLNTEAFF